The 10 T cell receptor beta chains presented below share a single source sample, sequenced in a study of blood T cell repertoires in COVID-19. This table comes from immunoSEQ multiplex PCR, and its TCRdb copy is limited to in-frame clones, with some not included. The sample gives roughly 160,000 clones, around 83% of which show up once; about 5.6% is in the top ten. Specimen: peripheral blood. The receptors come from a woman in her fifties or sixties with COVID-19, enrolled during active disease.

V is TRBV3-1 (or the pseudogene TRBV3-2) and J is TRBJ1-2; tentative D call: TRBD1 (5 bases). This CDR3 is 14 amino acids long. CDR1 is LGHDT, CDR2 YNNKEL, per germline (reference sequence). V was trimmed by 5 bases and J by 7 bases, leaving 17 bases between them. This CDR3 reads CASSSPQGMGGYTF. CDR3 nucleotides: TGTGCCAGCAGCTCCCCGCAGGGAATGGGTGGCTACACCTTC.

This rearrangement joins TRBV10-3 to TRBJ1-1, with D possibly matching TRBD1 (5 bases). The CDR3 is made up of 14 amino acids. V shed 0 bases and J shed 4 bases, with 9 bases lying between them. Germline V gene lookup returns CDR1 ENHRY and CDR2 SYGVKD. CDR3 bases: TGTGCCATCAGTGAGTCGGGGGGGGGCACTGAAGCTTTCTTT. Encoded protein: CAISESGGGTEAFF.

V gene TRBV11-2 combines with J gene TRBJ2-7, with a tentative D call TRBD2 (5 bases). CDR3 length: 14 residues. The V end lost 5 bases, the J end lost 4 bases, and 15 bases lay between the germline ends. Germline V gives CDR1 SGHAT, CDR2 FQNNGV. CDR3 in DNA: TGTGCCAGCAGCCTCGGACTTAAGGGATACGAGCAGTACTTC. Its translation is CASSLGLKGYEQYF.

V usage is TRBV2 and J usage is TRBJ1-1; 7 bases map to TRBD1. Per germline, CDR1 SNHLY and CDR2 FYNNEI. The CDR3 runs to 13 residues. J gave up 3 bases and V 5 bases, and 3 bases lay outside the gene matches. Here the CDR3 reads CASSSTGDTEAFF. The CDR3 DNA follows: TGTGCCAGCAGTAGTACAGGGGACACTGAAGCTTTCTTT.

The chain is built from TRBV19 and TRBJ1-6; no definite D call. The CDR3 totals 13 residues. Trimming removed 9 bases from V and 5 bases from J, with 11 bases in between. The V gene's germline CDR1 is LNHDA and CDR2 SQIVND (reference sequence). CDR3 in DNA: TGTGCCAGCGGACTTGGGGATAATTCACCCCTCCACTTT. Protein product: CASGLGDNSPLHF.

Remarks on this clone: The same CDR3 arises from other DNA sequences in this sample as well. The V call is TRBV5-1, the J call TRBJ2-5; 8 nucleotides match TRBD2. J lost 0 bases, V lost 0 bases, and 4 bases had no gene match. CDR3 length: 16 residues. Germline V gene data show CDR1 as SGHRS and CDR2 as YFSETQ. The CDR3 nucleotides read TGCGCCAGCAGCTTGGAGCCAGCGGGGGACCAAGAGACCCAGTACTTC. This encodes CASSLEPAGDQETQYF.

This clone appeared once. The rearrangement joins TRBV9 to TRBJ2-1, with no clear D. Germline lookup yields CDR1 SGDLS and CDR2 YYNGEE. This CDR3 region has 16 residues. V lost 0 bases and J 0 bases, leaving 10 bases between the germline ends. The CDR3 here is CASSVAPSTSYNEQFF. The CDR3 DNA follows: TGTGCCAGCAGCGTAGCCCCCAGTACCTCCTACAATGAGCAGTTCTTC.

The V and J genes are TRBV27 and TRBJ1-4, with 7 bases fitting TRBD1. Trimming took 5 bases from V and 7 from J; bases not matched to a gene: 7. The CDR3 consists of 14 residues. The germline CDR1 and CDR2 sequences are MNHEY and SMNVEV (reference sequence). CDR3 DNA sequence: TGTGCCAGCAGTATGACAGGGTGGGGTGAAAAACTGTTTTTT. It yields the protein CASSMTGWGEKLFF.

CDR3 residues: CASSPHRVGTGELFF. CDR3 in DNA: TGTGCCAGCAGCCCTCACAGGGTGGGGACCGGGGAGCTGTTTTTT. This chain uses TRBV9 with TRBJ2-2; tentatively, D is TRBD1 (6 bases). Trimming cost V 4 bases and J 5 bases, with 15 bases left between them. The CDR3 runs 15 residues. CDR1 is SGDLS, CDR2 YYNGEE, per germline.

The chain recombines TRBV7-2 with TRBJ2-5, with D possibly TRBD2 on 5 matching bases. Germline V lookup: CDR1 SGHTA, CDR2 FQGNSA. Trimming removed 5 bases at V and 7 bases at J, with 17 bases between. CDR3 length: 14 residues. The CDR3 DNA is TGTGCCAGCAGCCCCGAGAGCGGATGGGGGACCCAGTACTTC. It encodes CASSPESGWGTQYF. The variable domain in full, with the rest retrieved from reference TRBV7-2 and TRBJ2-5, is GAGVSQSPSNKVTEKGKDVELRCDPISGHTALYWYRQSLGQGLEFLIYFQGNSAPDKSGLPSDRFSAERTGGSVSTLTIQRTQQEDSAVYLCASSPESGWGTQYFGPGTRLLVL.